These 12 T cell receptor beta chains originate from one sample sequenced in a study of blood T cells in healthy people across ages. Primed by a sample-barcoded 5' primer and a J-beta primer mix, a second PCR proceeded for about 6 to 11 cycles. From the 5' RACE reads, TCRdb called clonotypes with MiXCR, one entry per CDR3 protein. The sample gives approximately 2,000,000 distinct CDR3 sequences, around 42% of which show up once; under 30% is in the top ten. Sequencing used blood. The receptors here all came from a human donor in good health.

This clonotype appeared a few times. The gene calls are TRBV5-1 and TRBJ2-7; D may correspond to TRBD1 or TRBD2 (5 bases each). Trimming took 0 bases from V and 0 from J, leaving 13 bases between them. CDR1 is SGHRS and CDR2 is YFSETQ in the germline V gene. The length of the CDR3 is 16 residues. The CDR3 loop reads CASSLDSGTSSYEQYF. DNA of the CDR3: TGCGCCAGCAGCTTGGACTCTGGGACCAGCTCCTACGAGCAGTACTTC.

V gene TRBV29-1 combines with J gene TRBJ1-1; D is possibly TRBD1 (6 bases). The CDR3 is 14 residues long. Trimming took off 0 bases at V and 1 base at J, with 9 bases between the two ends. From germline, CDR1 is SQVTM and CDR2 ANQGSEA. The CDR3, as DNA: TGCAGCGTTGAAGAGTCAGGGGCGAACACTGAAGCTTTCTTT. As protein: CSVEESGANTEAFF. Based on the CDR3 plus reference TRBV29-1 and TRBJ1-1, the full variable domain is SAVISQKPSRDICQRGTSLTIQCQVDSQVTMMFWYRQQPGQSLTLIATANQGSEATYESGFVIDKFPISRPNLTFSTLTVSNMSPEDSSIYLCSVEESGANTEAFFGQGTRLTVV.

This rearrangement joins TRBV7-2 to TRBJ1-1, with a weak D call TRBD1 (5 bases). The CDR3 is made up of 15 amino acids. V was trimmed by 5 bases and J by 1 base, leaving 14 bases between them. Germline CDR1 reads SGHTA; CDR2 reads FQGNSA. The CDR3 bases are TGTGCCAGCAGCGCCCAGGGTATTGGGAACACTGAAGCTTTCTTT. This codes for CASSAQGIGNTEAFF.

The gene calls are TRBV7-9 and TRBJ1-4, with D possibly matching TRBD1 (5 bases). With 5 bases removed from V and 8 bases from J, the gap between germline ends came to 12 bases. The CDR3 covers 13 residues. Looked up from germline, CDR1 is SEHNR and CDR2 is FQNEAQ (reference sequence). The CDR3 spells CASSTTVREKLFF. CDR3 nucleotide sequence: TGTGCCAGCAGCACGACAGTTAGAGAAAAACTGTTTTTT.

CDR3 residues: CASSGSGMYEQYF. The CDR3 DNA sequence: TGTGCCAGCAGCGGATCCGGGATGTACGAGCAGTACTTC. The gene calls are TRBV27 and TRBJ2-7, with a possible D match to TRBD2 (5 bases). V lost 6 bases and J lost 4, with 13 bases in between. The CDR3 covers 13 residues. Germline assignment: CDR1 MNHEY and CDR2 SMNVEV (reference sequence).

This clonotype showed up just a few times. This rearrangement joins TRBV27 to TRBJ2-1; the D gene is possibly TRBD1 (6 bases). The CDR3 covers 15 residues. V was cut by 2 bases and J by 4 bases, with 12 bases left in between. The V gene's germline CDR1 is MNHEY and CDR2 SMNVEV (reference sequence). The DNA of the CDR3 is TGTGCCAGCAGTTTAAAGGACAGACCTTACAATGAGCAGTTCTTC. It yields the protein CASSLKDRPYNEQFF.

The chain combines TRBV29-1 with TRBJ2-7; D gene unclear. This CDR3 is 11 amino acids long. Germline V gives CDR1 SQVTM, CDR2 ANQGSEA. V shed 6 bases and J shed 0 bases, with 6 bases lying between them. The CDR3 nucleotides are TGCAGCGTGTACCTCTCCTACGAGCAGTACTTC. Translated, it gives CSVYLSYEQYF.

The rearrangement links TRBV24-1 to TRBJ1-4, with D tentatively TRBD1 (6 bases). V dropped 0 bases and J dropped 6 bases, with 13 bases sitting between them. This CDR3 has 16 amino acids. Per germline, CDR1 KGHDR and CDR2 SFDVKD. Here the CDR3 reads CATSDLLDSEDEKLFF. For the CDR3, the DNA is TGTGCCACCAGTGATTTGCTGGACAGTGAAGATGAAAAACTGTTTTTT.

The table lists this clonotype with a few counts. The CDR3: CSARDEAGQGKLEQYF. The CDR3, as DNA: TGCAGTGCTAGAGATGAGGCGGGCCAGGGTAAACTCGAGCAGTACTTC. The chain is built from TRBV20-1 and TRBJ2-7, with D tentatively TRBD1 or TRBD2 (5 bases each). Germline CDR1 DFQATT, CDR2 SNEGSKA (reference sequence). V was pared by 0 bases and J by 6 bases, with 21 bases between. The CDR3 is made up of 16 amino acids.

This clonotype was picked up one time. This sequence joins TRBV6-5 and TRBJ1-3; D is undetermined. The CDR3 totals 13 residues. The germline gives CDR1 MNHEY, CDR2 SVGAGI. The germline V and J ends were trimmed by 8 bases and 7 bases, with 15 bases remaining between them. This CDR3 reads CASGRTPTNTIYF. The CDR3 bases are TGTGCCAGCGGACGGACCCCAACCAACACCATATATTTT.

This clonotype was detected a few times. The V gene is TRBV7-2, the J gene TRBJ2-4, with D hard to call. Trimming took off 0 bases at V and 2 bases at J, with 29 bases between the two ends. Germline V lookup: CDR1 SGHTA, CDR2 FQGNSA. CDR3 length equals 22 residues. Here the CDR3 DNA reads TGTGCCAGCAGCTTAGCCACAGCATTGCCAAGACCCGTTCCTCTGACCAAAAACATTCAGTACTTC. As protein: CASSLATALPRPVPLTKNIQYF.

The CDR3 bases are TGTGCCAGCAGCTCCCAAGCGGGGGGGGACGAGCAGTTCTTC. Residues: CASSSQAGGDEQFF. The V and J genes are TRBV9 and TRBJ2-1; 10 bases match TRBD2. V lost 4 bases, J lost 10 bases, and 8 bases stayed unmatched. In germline, CDR1 is SGDLS, CDR2 YYNGEE. This CDR3 spans 14 amino acids.